The 6 T cell receptor beta chains below come from one sample, sequenced in a study of T cells in Graves' hyperthyroidism and ophthalmopathy. What was amplified from RNA transcripts were TCR beta CDR3 regions. The study used the HTBI primer set for a first-round RT-PCR of the TCR CDR3. TCRdb ran MiXCR on the multiplex PCR reads and lists one entry per CDR3 protein. The profile shows hundreds of thousands of distinct CDR3 sequences, approximately 25% of them singletons. Sample: blood. The receptor source for this set is a man aged 45-65 years with Graves' hyperthyroidism.

This sequence joins TRBV3-1 and TRBJ1-3; D unclear. The CDR3 loop spans 15 amino acids. Germline V gives CDR1 LGHDT, CDR2 YNNKEL (reference sequence). Trimming took 1 base from V and 0 from J, leaving 7 bases between them. CDR3 protein: CASSQVSDSGNTIYF. The DNA of the CDR3 is TGTGCCAGCAGCCAAGTCAGCGACTCTGGAAACACCATATATTTT.

The chain links TRBV15 to TRBJ2-1; D ambiguous. The V end lost 1 base, the J end lost 1 base, and 11 bases lay between the germline ends. The CDR3 consists of 16 residues. Germline-derived CDR1 and CDR2 are LNHNV and YYDKDF (reference sequence). CDR3 coding DNA: TGTGCCACCAGCAGAGCCCTCGAGCGTTCCTACAATGAGCAGTTCTTC. Translation: CATSRALERSYNEQFF. Supplemented by reference TRBV15 and TRBJ2-1, the full variable domain reads DAMVIQNPRYQVTQFGKPVTLSCSQTLNHNVMYWYQQKSSQAPKLLFHYYDKDFNNEADTPDNFQSRRPNTSFCFLDIRSPGLGDTAMYLCATSRALERSYNEQFFGPGTRLTVL.

The V call is TRBV11-2, the J call TRBJ2-1; 7 bases are shared with TRBD2. The V segment lost 0 bases and the J segment 0 bases; nucleotides outside the gene matches: 8. The CDR3 runs to 18 residues. Germline assignment: CDR1 SGHAT and CDR2 FQNNGV. In DNA, the CDR3 is TGTGCCAGCAGCTTAGATGGGGAGCGGGGTGACTCCTACAATGAGCAGTTCTTC. It is translated as CASSLDGERGDSYNEQFF. The whole variable domain, filled in from reference TRBV11-2 and TRBJ2-1, reads EAGVAQSPRYKIIEKRQSVAFWCNPISGHATLYWYQQILGQGPKLLIQFQNNGVVDDSQLPKDRFSAERLKGVDSTLKIQPAKLEDSAVYLCASSLDGERGDSYNEQFFGPGTRLTVL.

The gene calls are TRBV11-3 and TRBJ2-1; 7 bases agree with TRBD2. The CDR3 totals 14 residues. Germline V gene lookup returns CDR1 SGHNT and CDR2 YENEEA. The V gene end was trimmed by 0 bases and the J gene end by 12 bases; junction bases not matched to a gene: 8. The CDR3 sequence: CASSLDSGGTGQFF. Here the CDR3 DNA reads TGTGCCAGCAGCTTAGACTCCGGGGGGACCGGGCAGTTCTTC.

The rearrangement joins TRBV24-1 to TRBJ2-1; tentatively, D is TRBD1 (6 bases). The ends were cut back, 3 bases at V and 7 bases at J, with 12 bases in the middle. The CDR3 spans 14 residues. CDR1 is KGHDR and CDR2 is SFDVKD in the germline V gene. The DNA of the CDR3 is TGTGCCACCAGTGATCGGACAGTGGGGAATGAGCAGTTCTTC. Protein product: CATSDRTVGNEQFF.

About this clonotype: The junction and the germline gene differ at one end; a read error may be behind it. CDR3 in DNA: TGTGCCGGCAGTCCCCCGGGATTTTCCTCTGGGGCCAACGTCCTGACTTTC. Amino acids: CAGSPPGFSSGANVLTF. V and J are TRBV28 and TRBJ2-6; D possibly corresponds to TRBD2 (5 bases). CDR3 length: 17 residues. Germline assignment: CDR1 MDHEN and CDR2 SYDVKM.